This T cell receptor (beta chain) is from a study of cytomegalovirus exposure and HLA in healthy donors. Only in-frame clones appear in the TCRdb table, and some are missing; sequencing was by immunoSEQ multiplex PCR. Of about 82,000 clones listed, more than 85% are singletons. The CDR3 is 15 residues long. Unmatched junction bases numbered 12, after V lost 6 bases and J lost 10 bases. The germline gives CDR1 ENHRY, CDR2 SYGVKD. Separation from the 666-subject first cohort characterized the roughly 120-subject validation cohort, to which the donors belonged. The sample was PBMCs. The V and J genes are TRBV10-3 and TRBJ2-1, with 10 bases that match TRBD2. The clonotype was recovered from a man between 18 and 29 years old in good health and CMV-seronegative. This chain's CDR3 is CAIRAQTSGTGEQFF. The CDR3 DNA reads as TGTGCCATCAGGGCCCAAACTAGCGGGACTGGAGAGCAGTTCTTC.